These 10 T cell receptor beta chains were all obtained from the same sample, sequenced in a study of T cells in Graves' hyperthyroidism and ophthalmopathy. RNA transcripts were the template for amplifying TCR beta CDR3 regions. The TCR CDR3 was amplified in a first-round RT-PCR using the HTBI primer set. TCRdb re-analysed the multiplex PCR reads in MiXCR, keeping a single row per CDR3 protein. The sample holds approximately 370,000 distinct CDR3 sequences, about a sixth seen once. Sequencing used blood. The source is a woman aged 25 to 39 with Graves' hyperthyroidism that later progressed to Graves' ophthalmopathy.

This clonotype has a handful of counts. The genes are TRBV19 and TRBJ2-5; TRBD1 agrees at 10 bases. The CDR3 has 15 amino acids. Germline V gene sequence: CDR1 LNHDA, CDR2 SQIVND (reference sequence). With 3 bases clipped from V and 5 bases from J, the junction kept 6 bases outside the gene matches. The chain's CDR3 is CASSMRDRGKETQYF. CDR3 nucleotide sequence: TGTGCCAGTAGTATGCGGGACAGGGGTAAGGAGACCCAGTACTTC. The full variable domain, in which reference TRBV19 and TRBJ2-5 provide the parts outside the CDR3, is DGGITQSPKYLFRKEGQNVTLSCEQNLNHDAMYWYRQDPGQGLRLIYYSQIVNDFQKGDIAEGYSVSREKKESFPLTVTSAQKNPTAFYLCASSMRDRGKETQYFGPGTRLLVL.

The chain recombines TRBV6-1 with TRBJ2-1, with TRBD2 as a possible D gene (5 bases). CDR3 length: 17 amino acids. Germline values: CDR1 MNHNS, CDR2 SASEGT. The germline V and J ends were trimmed by 6 bases and 0 bases, with 18 bases remaining between them. The CDR3 DNA reads TGTGCCAGCAGAGGGTACTCGGAGGCCCACTCCTACAATGAGCAGTTCTTC. Its translation is CASRGYSEAHSYNEQFF.

The genes are TRBV13 and TRBJ2-5, with 8 nucleotides matching TRBD2. CDR3 size: 14 residues. Trimming at V came to 5 bases and at J to 5 bases, leaving 7 bases not matched to a gene. Germline CDR1 and CDR2: PRHDT and FYEKMQ (reference sequence). CDR3 sequence reads: CASSGAGVGETQYF. As DNA, the CDR3 is TGTGCCAGCAGCGGAGCGGGAGTCGGGGAGACCCAGTACTTC.

This clonotype occurred many times. This rearrangement joins TRBV5-6 to TRBJ1-1; D may be TRBD1 (6 bases). In germline, CDR1 is SGHDT, CDR2 YYEEEE. The CDR3 length is 18 residues. The ends were cut back, 3 bases at V and 5 bases at J, with 26 bases in the middle. Here the CDR3 reads CASSWGPLAFRVRTEAFF. The CDR3 region has the DNA TGTGCCAGCAGCTGGGGGCCATTGGCGTTCAGGGTTCGGACTGAAGCTTTCTTT.

There are many counts of this clonotype. The chain links TRBV4-1 to TRBJ2-5; D call uncertain. Germline V gene lookup returns CDR1 MGHRA and CDR2 YSYEKL. Trimming took off 0 bases at V and 2 bases at J, with 7 bases between the two ends. CDR3 size: 14 residues. Here the CDR3 reads CASSQDTLQETQYF. The CDR3 nucleotides read TGCGCCAGCAGCCAAGATACGCTACAAGAGACCCAGTACTTC.

The chain uses TRBV28 and TRBJ2-7, with D possibly matching TRBD2 (6 bases). The V end lost 9 bases, the J end lost 2 bases, and 14 bases lay between the germline ends. Germline V gene data show CDR1 as MDHEN and CDR2 as SYDVKM. This CDR3 comprises 13 residues. CDR3 residues: CASAFGLTYEQYF. Written as DNA, the CDR3 is TGTGCCAGTGCTTTTGGACTAACCTACGAGCAGTACTTC.

This clonotype occurred a few times. The chain employs TRBV12-3 or TRBV12-4 and TRBJ1-5; D not certain. This CDR3 has 17 amino acids. V lost 0 bases to trimming and J lost 3 bases, with 15 bases between them. The CDR3 reads CASSLALKQKVNQPQHF. The CDR3 DNA reads as TGTGCCAGCAGTTTAGCGCTCAAACAGAAAGTCAATCAGCCCCAGCATTTT.

This chain links TRBV12-3 or TRBV12-4 with TRBJ1-5; D is unclear. The ends were cut back, 5 bases at V and 1 base at J, with 15 bases in the middle. The CDR3 extends over 16 amino acids. CDR3 sequence reads: CASSRDGTLSNQPQHF. CDR3 bases: TGTGCCAGCAGTCGCGACGGCACTTTGAGCAATCAGCCCCAGCATTTT.

There are many counts of this clonotype. This chain joins TRBV6-1 and TRBJ1-1; the D is unclear. V was trimmed by 6 bases and J by 3 bases, leaving 14 bases between them. Looked up from germline, CDR1 is MNHNS and CDR2 is SASEGT. CDR3 length: 14 residues. The DNA of the CDR3 is TGTGCCAGCAGCAAGGACCTAAAGTACACTGAAGCTTTCTTT. Translated, it gives CASSKDLKYTEAFF.

This clonotype appeared a few times. V and J are TRBV20-1 and TRBJ1-2; tentatively, D is TRBD1 (6 bases). The germline gives CDR1 DFQATT, CDR2 SNEGSKA (reference sequence). The CDR3 has 13 amino acids. The V gene lost 6 bases and the J gene lost 4 bases, with 15 bases spanning the gap. The CDR3 region is CSARDTSSYGYTF. The DNA of the CDR3 is TGCAGTGCCCGGGACACCAGTAGCTATGGCTACACCTTC.